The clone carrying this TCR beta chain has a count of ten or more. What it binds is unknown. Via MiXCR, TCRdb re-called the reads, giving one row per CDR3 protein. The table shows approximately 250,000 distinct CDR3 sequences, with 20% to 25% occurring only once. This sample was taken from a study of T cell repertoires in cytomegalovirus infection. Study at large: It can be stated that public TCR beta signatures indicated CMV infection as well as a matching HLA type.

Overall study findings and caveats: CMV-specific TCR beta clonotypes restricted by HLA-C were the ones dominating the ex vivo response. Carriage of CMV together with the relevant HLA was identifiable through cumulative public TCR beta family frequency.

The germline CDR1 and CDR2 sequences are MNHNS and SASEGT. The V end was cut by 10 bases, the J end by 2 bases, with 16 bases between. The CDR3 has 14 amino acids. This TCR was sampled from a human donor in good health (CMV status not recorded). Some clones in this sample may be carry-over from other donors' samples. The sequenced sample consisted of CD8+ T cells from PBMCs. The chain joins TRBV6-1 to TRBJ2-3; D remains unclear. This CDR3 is CATRAIVHTDTQYF. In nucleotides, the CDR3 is TGTGCCACTAGGGCCATCGTTCACACAGATACGCAGTATTTT.